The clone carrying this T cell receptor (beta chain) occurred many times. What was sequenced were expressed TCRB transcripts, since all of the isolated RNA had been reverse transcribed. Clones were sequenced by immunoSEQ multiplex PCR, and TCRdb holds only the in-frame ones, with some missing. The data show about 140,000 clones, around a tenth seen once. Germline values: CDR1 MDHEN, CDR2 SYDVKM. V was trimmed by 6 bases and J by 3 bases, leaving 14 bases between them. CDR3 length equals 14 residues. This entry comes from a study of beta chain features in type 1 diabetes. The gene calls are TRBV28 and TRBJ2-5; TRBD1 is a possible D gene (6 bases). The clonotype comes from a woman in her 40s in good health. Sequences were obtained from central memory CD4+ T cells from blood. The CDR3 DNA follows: TGTGCCAGCAGGGACTCGACAGGAAAAGAGACCCAGTACTTC. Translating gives CASRDSTGKETQYF.